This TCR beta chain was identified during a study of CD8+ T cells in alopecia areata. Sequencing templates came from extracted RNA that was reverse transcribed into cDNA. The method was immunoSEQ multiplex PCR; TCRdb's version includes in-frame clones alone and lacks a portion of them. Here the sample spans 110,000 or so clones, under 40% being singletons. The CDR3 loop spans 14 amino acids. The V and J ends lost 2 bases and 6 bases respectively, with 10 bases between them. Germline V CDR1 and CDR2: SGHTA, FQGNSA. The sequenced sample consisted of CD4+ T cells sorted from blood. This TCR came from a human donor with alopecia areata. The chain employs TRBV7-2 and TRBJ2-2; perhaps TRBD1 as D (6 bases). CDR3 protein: CASSLTGTAGELFF. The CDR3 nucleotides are TGTGCCAGCAGCTTAACAGGGACGGCCGGGGAGCTGTTTTTT. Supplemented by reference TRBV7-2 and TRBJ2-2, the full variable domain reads GAGVSQSPSNKVTEKGKDVELRCDPISGHTALYWYRQSLGQGLEFLIYFQGNSAPDKSGLPSDRFSAERTGGSVSTLTIQRTQQEDSAVYLCASSLTGTAGELFFGEGSRLTVL.